A selection of T cell receptor beta chains follows, all from one sample in a study of long-term antiretroviral therapy in people with HIV. The table came from immunoSEQ multiplex PCR; TCRdb's copy has only in-frame clones and leaves some out. The profile shows about 39,000 clones, 85% of them singletons. The sequences come from unsorted PBMCs, collected 3.1 years after starting antiretroviral therapy. The receptors were sampled from a woman aged 45 to 65 with HIV. CDR3s include the opening cysteine and the closing phenylalanine or tryptophan. The D gene is left open where the match is weak. Clone size is not always given. Where it is, it says once, few, many or a class for expanded clones.

v_gene: TRBV2; d_gene: -; abundance: -; j_gene: TRBJ1-4; CDR3nt: TGTGCCAGCAGTAAACAGGGAGTGACTAATGAAAAACTGTTTTTT; CDR3aa: CASSKQGVTNEKLFF
v_gene: TRBV5-4; d_gene: TRBD1; abundance: -; j_gene: TRBJ1-3; CDR3nt: TGTGCCAGCGGAGACAGGGGGCAGGTTGGAAACACCATATATTTT; CDR3aa: CASGDRGQVGNTIYF
v_gene: TRBV12-5; d_gene: -; abundance: -; j_gene: TRBJ2-2; CDR3nt: TGTGCTAGTGGTTTGGTAAGCGGATACACCGGGGAGCTGTTTTTT; CDR3aa: CASGLVSGYTGELFF
v_gene: TRBV18; d_gene: -; abundance: -; j_gene: TRBJ1-1; CDR3nt: TGTGCCAGCTCACCATTACCGGGGGGGGGCACTGAAGCTTTCTTT; CDR3aa: CASSPLPGGGTEAFF
v_gene: TRBV5-4; d_gene: -; abundance: -; j_gene: TRBJ2-6; CDR3nt: TGTGCCAGCAGCTTCGACTCTGGGGCCAACGTCCTGACTTTC; CDR3aa: CASSFDSGANVLTF
v_gene: TRBV5-8; d_gene: TRBD1; abundance: -; j_gene: TRBJ1-4; CDR3nt: TGTGCCAGCAGCCCTGGACAGGGGTATAATGAAAAACTGTTTTTT; CDR3aa: CASSPGQGYNEKLFF
v_gene: TRBV4-3; d_gene: TRBD1; abundance: few; j_gene: TRBJ1-2; CDR3nt: TGCGCCAGCAGCCAAGTAATAGGGGGCGAGAATGGCTACACCTTC; CDR3aa: CASSQVIGGENGYTF
v_gene: TRBV7-9; d_gene: TRBD1; abundance: -; j_gene: TRBJ1-2; CDR3nt: TGTGCCAGCAGCTCATTTGACAGGGGGGCTTCTAACTATGGCTACACCTTC; CDR3aa: CASSSFDRGASNYGYTF
v_gene: TRBV29-1; d_gene: -; abundance: -; j_gene: TRBJ1-1; CDR3nt: TGCAGCGTTAGTAAGGAAGGGATAACTGAAGCTTTCTTT; CDR3aa: CSVSKEGITEAFF
v_gene: TRBV19; d_gene: TRBD2; abundance: -; j_gene: TRBJ2-3; CDR3nt: TGTGCCAGTAGTATATCCGGACTAGCGGGGGTTCCAGATACGCAGTATTTT; CDR3aa: CASSISGLAGVPDTQYF
v_gene: TRBV29-1; d_gene: -; abundance: -; j_gene: TRBJ2-6; CDR3nt: TGCAGCGTTATACCACTCTCTGGGGCCAACGTCCTGACTTTC; CDR3aa: CSVIPLSGANVLTF
v_gene: TRBV4-2; d_gene: -; abundance: -; j_gene: TRBJ1-1; CDR3nt: TGTGCCAGCAGCCAAGATCCATCAGGGTGGAACACTGAAGCTTTCTTT; CDR3aa: CASSQDPSGWNTEAFF
v_gene: TRBV6-6; d_gene: TRBD1; abundance: -; j_gene: TRBJ1-2; CDR3nt: TGTGCCAGCAGTTACTCGACGCCAGACAGGGGTTATGGCTACACCTTC; CDR3aa: CASSYSTPDRGYGYTF
v_gene: TRBV6-5; d_gene: -; abundance: -; j_gene: TRBJ2-3; CDR3nt: TGTGCCAGCAGTTGCCCCCAGGGAATTAACACAGATACGCAGTATTTT; CDR3aa: CASSCPQGINTDTQYF